The clone carrying this T cell receptor (beta chain) was recorded a few times. The antigen is not known. In germline, CDR1 is KGHDR, CDR2 SFDVKD. V lost 8 bases and J lost 3; bases outside the gene matches: 2. This CDR3 spans 12 amino acids. TCRdb used MiXCR to reprocess the RT-PCR reads, holding one entry per CDR3 protein. The sample lists around 190,000 distinct CDR3 sequences, around an eighth occurring once. This entry comes from a study of response to subunit inactivated influenza vaccine. Study-wide findings and caveats: That few new T cells are recruited by each seasonal influenza vaccination was the authors' suggestion.

This chain joins TRBV24-1 and TRBJ2-7, with 8 positions matching TRBD1. This sequence was found in a man aged 45-65 years who received an inactivated influenza vaccine. This sample comprised CD8+ T cells sorted from PBMCs, obtained about 5 days after vaccination. The CDR3 sequence is CATMDRVYEQYF. As DNA, the CDR3 is TGTGCCACCATGGACAGGGTCTACGAGCAGTACTTC.